The 12 T cell receptor beta chains below all came from one sample that was sequenced in a study of cytomegalovirus exposure and HLA in healthy donors (TCRdb year 2017). Library preparation was by the immunoSEQ multiplex PCR assay. A mixture of 60 forward primers for TCR Vbeta segments and 13 reverse primers for TCR Jbeta segments was used in the multiplex PCR. Not all clones reach the TCRdb copy of this immuneACCESS table, which keeps in-frame sequences only. Checked studies attribute under half of the gap to unresolved V genes and leave the rest unexplained. This sample comprises about 160,000 clones, about 80% of them detected only once. The ten largest clones add up to around 5% of the sample. Sequences were obtained from PBMCs. The receptors stem from a young man in good health and CMV-seronegative.

The chain has TRBV5-1 and TRBJ2-7; TRBD1 matches 9 bases. The CDR3 runs 15 residues. The junction had 6 bases not matched to a gene; V was cut back by 0 bases and J by 5 bases. Germline assignment: CDR1 SGHRS and CDR2 YFSETQ. Written as DNA, the CDR3 is TGCGCCAGCAGCTTGGTGGGGACAGGGTTTGACGAGCAGTACTTC. It specifies CASSLVGTGFDEQYF.

In DNA form, the CDR3 reads TGCAGCGCCAGTCCCGGGACTAGCGCCACCGGGGAGCTGTTTTTT. As protein: CSASPGTSATGELFF. The chain employs TRBV29-1 and TRBJ2-2; 10 bases line up with TRBD2. The CDR3 runs to 15 residues. Germline CDR1 reads SQVTM; CDR2 reads ANQGSEA. V was pared by 7 bases and J by 4 bases, with 9 bases of the junction left unmatched.

J is TRBJ1-5 and V is TRBV19, with no clear D. Germline-derived CDR1 and CDR2 are LNHDA and SQIVND (reference sequence). This CDR3 comprises 14 residues. The V and J ends lost 5 bases and 6 bases respectively, with 14 bases between them. Here the CDR3 reads CASSPRTGSQPQHF. As DNA, the CDR3 is TGTGCCAGTAGTCCCCGGACCGGGAGTCAGCCCCAGCATTTT.

The chain carries TRBV7-2 and TRBJ2-2; 9 positions match TRBD2. V gave up 2 bases and J gave up 6 bases; unmatched junction bases: 7. The germline CDR1 and CDR2 sequences are SGHTA and FQGNSA. This CDR3 comprises 16 residues. The CDR3: CASSLSGAGGAGELFF. The CDR3 DNA reads as TGTGCCAGCAGCTTAAGCGGGGCGGGGGGGGCCGGGGAGCTGTTTTTT.

This clone came up once. The chain links TRBV5-1 to TRBJ2-7; tentative D call: TRBD2 (6 bases). CDR1 and CDR2 from the germline V gene are SGHRS and YFSETQ. Deletions cut 1 base from V and 4 bases from J, with 12 bases between. The CDR3 is 14 amino acids. The CDR3 coding sequence is TGCGCCAGCAGCTTGAATCCGGGGGAATACGAGCAGTACTTC. Translated, it gives CASSLNPGEYEQYF.

This rearrangement joins TRBV25-1 to TRBJ2-3, with a possible D match to TRBD2 (6 bases). The CDR3 runs 15 residues. V lost 0 bases and J 4 bases, leaving 11 bases between the germline ends. Germline CDR1 MGHDK, CDR2 SYGVNS. The chain's CDR3 is CASSEYAGKSDTQYF. CDR3 nucleotides: TGTGCCAGCAGTGAATATGCGGGAAAGTCAGATACGCAGTATTTT.

The rearrangement uses TRBV6-5 and TRBJ2-7; 8 nucleotides match TRBD1. The V gene end was trimmed by 6 bases and the J gene end by 4 bases; junction bases not matched to a gene: 8. Germline CDR1 reads MNHEY; CDR2 reads SVGAGI. This CDR3 has 14 residues. The DNA for the CDR3 is TGTGCCAGCAGCTATCGGACAGGGTTGTACGAGCAGTACTTC. Protein: CASSYRTGLYEQYF.

The chain has TRBV7-9 and TRBJ1-1; D gene uncertain. Trimming took 7 bases from V and 1 from J, leaving 13 bases between them. The CDR3 has 14 residues. Germline V gene data show CDR1 as SEHNR and CDR2 as FQNEAQ (reference sequence). CDR3 DNA: TGTGCCAGCACCCCTGACGGAGGGAACACTGAAGCTTTCTTT. This sequence encodes CASTPDGGNTEAFF.

This clone appeared once. CDR3 bases: TGTGCCAGCAGCTCGCCGGACAGGATCCCCACAGATACGCAGTATTTT. Protein: CASSSPDRIPTDTQYF. The chain combines TRBV11-2 with TRBJ2-3; 7 bases are a match to TRBD1. Germline CDR1 and CDR2: SGHAT and FQNNGV. The CDR3 sequence is 16 residues long. The V and J ends lost 4 bases and 2 bases, in that order; junction bases with no gene match: 9.

V gene TRBV4-3 combines with J gene TRBJ2-3, with D hard to call. The CDR3 contains 16 residues. Trimming removed 0 bases at V and 2 bases at J, with 12 bases between. CDR1 and CDR2 (germline): LGHNA, YSLEER. The CDR3 loop reads CASSQDTRLNTDTQYF. The CDR3 DNA is TGCGCCAGCAGCCAAGATACGAGGTTAAACACAGATACGCAGTATTTT.

The CDR3 coding sequence is TGTGCCAGCAGCTACCGAGCGGGCGGGGAGACCCAGTACTTC. It encodes CASSYRAGGETQYF. The chain recombines TRBV7-3 with TRBJ2-5, with D possibly TRBD2 on 6 matching bases. Germline values: CDR1 SGHTA, CDR2 FQGTGA. The CDR3 consists of 14 residues. V was clipped by 4 bases and J by 5 bases, with 14 bases between them.

There are a few counts of this clone. The V and J genes are TRBV25-1 and TRBJ2-1, with D uncertain. CDR1 and CDR2 (germline): MGHDK, SYGVNS. Trimming removed 6 bases from V and 4 bases from J, with 4 bases in between. The CDR3 has 11 amino acids. The CDR3: CASSPYNEQFF. The CDR3 coding sequence is TGTGCCAGCAGCCCTTACAATGAGCAGTTCTTC.